This note documents a single T cell receptor beta chain sequence. Its antigen is unknown. This CDR3 comprises 15 residues. CDR1 MNHEY and CDR2 SVGAGI come from the germline V gene. V gave up 6 bases and J gave up 6 bases, with 15 bases separating them. This entry belongs to a study of blood T cells in healthy people across ages. Study findings and constraints: Roughly linear declines in TCR beta diversity per million T cells occurred with age.

Using a J-beta primer mix together with a sample-barcoded 5' primer, a second PCR was run for 7 to 11 cycles. There were at least 3 million CDR3-containing paired-end reads obtained from each sample. TCRdb redid the calling of the 5' RACE reads with MiXCR, one entry per CDR3 protein. This sample yields 1.4 million to 1.5 million distinct CDR3 sequences, of which approximately 42% are seen a single time; around 8% belongs to the top ten. This sequence was found in a woman aged 18-29 years in good health. The sequenced sample was blood. The genes are TRBV6-5 and TRBJ1-6; a weak D match, TRBD1 (5 bases). The CDR3 nucleotides read TGTGCCAGCAGGACAGATGGAACACTTAATTCACCCCTCCACTTT. This translates into CASRTDGTLNSPLHF.